The following is a T cell receptor beta chain sequence with its context. Its antigen has not been determined. Base quality data are lacking; no much larger clone is found one base away. V was cut back by 3 bases and J by 2 bases, leaving a gap of 8 bases between them. As encoded in the germline V gene, CDR1 is MNHGY while CDR2 is SVAAGI. The CDR3 starts with the cysteine, ends with the phenylalanine, and has 13 residues. Just the 39-base CDR3 DNA is kept, in frame starting at base 1. Libraries incorporated unique molecular identifier barcodes, which were used to quantify clonotypes. Qiagen AllPrep DNA/RNA Micro kits were used to isolate total RNA, and an Agilent TapeStation was used to check RNA quality. TCR beta libraries were built by 5' RACE: cDNA synthesis followed by two PCR steps using TCR beta constant-region gene-specific primers. Sequencing of the TCR beta libraries was done on an Illumina MiSeq platform. The paper's processing steps were these. MIGEC, MiXCR and VDJtools were used to process the reads. The frequency of each clonotype was calculated as the fraction of all unique molecular identifiers in the sample that belonged to that clonotype. Nonfunctional TRBV genes classified in IMGT as pseudogenes or open reading frames, for example TRBV1, TRBV12-1 and TRBV21, were left out. TCRdb's own reprocessing of the public reads used fastp at Q25 and MiXCR and kept productive beta chains. Under each unique CDR3 protein, matching rows form one entry showing the most common genes and DNA. These V and J calls rely on TCRdb rather than the paper's analysis. The sample table lists just over 20,000 distinct CDR3 sequences, about 2.7% of them with a count of one. The ten largest make up around 30% of the sample.

T cells were expanded from blood mononuclear cells with anti-CD3 antibody OKT3 or CD3/CD28 Dynabeads for about three days. The expanded T cells were grown in RPMI 1640 containing about 10% fetal bovine serum, recombinant human IL-2 (roughly 99 IU/ml) and IL-7 (around 5 ng/ml). Each coculture mixed about 5 x 10^4 target cells and about 5 x 10^4 normal T cells with bispecific antibody in approximately 100 ul and was incubated at 37 degrees C for approximately 17 hours. Each bispecific antibody was composed of two single-chain variable fragments, which were expressed in a single-chain diabody format with a His tag. Healthy human donors supplied the effector T cells, with peripheral blood mononuclear cells isolated from leukapheresis samples using Ficoll density gradient centrifugation. This sample is drawn from a study of beta chain bispecific antibodies for T cell cancers (dated by TCRdb to the early 2020s). Regarding the research as a whole: Healthy donor T cells were cocultured with T cell leukemia lines and bispecific antibodies, and TRBV sequencing of the surviving cells was then used to measure how much each TRBV family was depleted. Surface TRBV12 (TRBV12-3) was expressed by Jurkat cells, and surface TRBV5-5 was expressed by HPB-ALL cells. The full study reports these points: Each sequenced sample mixed leukemia cell line cells with normal T cells, and most targeted TRBV signal came from the leukemia cells rather than normal T cells. Cross-reactivity of the anti-TRBV5-5 antibody with TRBV5-6 was attributed to high sequence similarity between the two genes.

The receptor comes from a human donor in good health. Some clones in this sample may be carry-over from other donors' samples. Sequenced material: healthy donor T cells cultured with leukemia cells. The chain couples TRBV6-9 to TRBJ2-7; the D gene cannot be resolved reliably. This receptor has the CDR3 CASSYIRPYEQYF. The DNA is as follows: TGTGCCAGCAGTTACATCCGGCCCTACGAGCAGTACTTC.